This paragraph reports one T cell receptor beta chain. Its antigen remains unknown. This sample is part of a study of radiotherapy plus CTLA-4 blockade in lung cancer. Study conclusions and caveats: The study found tumor-derived TCR clones expanded in blood after radiotherapy plus ipilimumab.

Germline loops: CDR1 SGHTA, CDR2 FQGTGA. J lost 8 bases, V lost 1 base, and 5 bases had no gene match. The length of the CDR3 is 14 residues. The repertoire was sequenced with immunoSEQ multiplex PCR; TCRdb's copy has only in-frame clones and lacks some. The sample has tens of thousands of clones, approximately 86% seen once. The sequencing used peripheral blood, collected from a patient treated with radiotherapy plus ipilimumab. This receptor was taken from a human donor with non-small cell lung cancer who had stable disease on radiotherapy plus ipilimumab. V is TRBV7-3 and J is TRBJ2-1; 7 bases match TRBD2. This CDR3 reads CASSLISGGHEQFF. In nucleotides, the CDR3 is TGTGCCAGCAGCTTAATCTCGGGAGGCCATGAGCAGTTCTTC.